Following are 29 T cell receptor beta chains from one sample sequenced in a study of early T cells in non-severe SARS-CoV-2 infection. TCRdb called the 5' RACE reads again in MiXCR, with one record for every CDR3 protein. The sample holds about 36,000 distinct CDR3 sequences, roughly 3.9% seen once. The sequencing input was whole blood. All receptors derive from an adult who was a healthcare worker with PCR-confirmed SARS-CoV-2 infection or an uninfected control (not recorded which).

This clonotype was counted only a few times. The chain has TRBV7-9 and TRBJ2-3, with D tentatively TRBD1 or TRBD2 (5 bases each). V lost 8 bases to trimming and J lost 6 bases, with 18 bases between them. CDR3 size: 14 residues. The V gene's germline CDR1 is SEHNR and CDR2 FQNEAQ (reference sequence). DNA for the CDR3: TGTGCCAGCGGGTCTGGGGTCGGGGCCGATACGCAGTATTTT. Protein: CASGSGVGADTQYF.

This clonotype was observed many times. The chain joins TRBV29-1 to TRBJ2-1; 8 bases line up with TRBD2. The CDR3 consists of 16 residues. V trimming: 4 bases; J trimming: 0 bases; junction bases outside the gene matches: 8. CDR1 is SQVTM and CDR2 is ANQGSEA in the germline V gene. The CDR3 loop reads CSVVPMSGSSYNEQFF. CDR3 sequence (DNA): TGCAGCGTTGTCCCGATGAGCGGGAGCTCCTACAATGAGCAGTTCTTC.

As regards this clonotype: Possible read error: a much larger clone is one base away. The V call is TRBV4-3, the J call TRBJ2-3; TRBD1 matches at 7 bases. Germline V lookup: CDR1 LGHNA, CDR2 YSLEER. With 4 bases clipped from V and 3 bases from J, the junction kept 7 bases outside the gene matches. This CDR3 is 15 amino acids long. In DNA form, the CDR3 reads TGCGCCAGCAGCCTGTGGACAGGAGGTACAGATACGCAGTATTTT. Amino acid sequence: CASSLWTGGTDTQYF.

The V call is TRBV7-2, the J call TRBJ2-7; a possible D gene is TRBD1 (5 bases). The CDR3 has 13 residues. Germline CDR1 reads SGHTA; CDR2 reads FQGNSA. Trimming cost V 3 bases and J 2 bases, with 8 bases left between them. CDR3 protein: CASSLTETYEQYF. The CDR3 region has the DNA TGTGCCAGCAGCTTGACAGAAACCTACGAGCAGTACTTC. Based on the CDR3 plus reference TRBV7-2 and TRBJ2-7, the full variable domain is GAGVSQSPSNKVTEKGKDVELRCDPISGHTALYWYRQSLGQGLEFLIYFQGNSAPDKSGLPSDRFSAERTGGSVSTLTIQRTQQEDSAVYLCASSLTETYEQYFGPGTRLTVT.

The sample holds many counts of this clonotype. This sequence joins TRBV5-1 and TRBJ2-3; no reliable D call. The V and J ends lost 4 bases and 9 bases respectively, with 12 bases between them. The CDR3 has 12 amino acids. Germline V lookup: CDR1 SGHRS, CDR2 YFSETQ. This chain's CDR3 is CASSADAETQYF. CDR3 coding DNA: TGCGCCAGCAGCGCGGACGCGGAGACGCAGTATTTT.

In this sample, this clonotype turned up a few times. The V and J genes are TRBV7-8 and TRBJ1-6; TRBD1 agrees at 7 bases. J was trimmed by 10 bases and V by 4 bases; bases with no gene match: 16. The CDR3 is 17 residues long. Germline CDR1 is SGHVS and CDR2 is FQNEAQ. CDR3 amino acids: CASSSATANNRGSPLHF. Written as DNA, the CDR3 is TGTGCCAGCAGCTCGGCCACAGCGAATAACAGGGGATCACCCCTCCACTTT. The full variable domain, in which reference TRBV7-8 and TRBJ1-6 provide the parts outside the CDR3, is GAGVSQSPRYKVAKRGQDVALRCDPISGHVSLFWYQQALGQGPEFLTYFQNEAQLDKSGLPSDRFFAERPEGSVSTLKIQRTQQEDSAVYLCASSSATANNRGSPLHFGNGTRLTVT.

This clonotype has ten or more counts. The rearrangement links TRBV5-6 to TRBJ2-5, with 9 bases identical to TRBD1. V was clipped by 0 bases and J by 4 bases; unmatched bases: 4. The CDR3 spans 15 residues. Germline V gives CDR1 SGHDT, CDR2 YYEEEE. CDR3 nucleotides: TGTGCCAGCAGCTTGGGGGGGACAGGGCGAGAGACCCAGTACTTC. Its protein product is CASSLGGTGRETQYF.

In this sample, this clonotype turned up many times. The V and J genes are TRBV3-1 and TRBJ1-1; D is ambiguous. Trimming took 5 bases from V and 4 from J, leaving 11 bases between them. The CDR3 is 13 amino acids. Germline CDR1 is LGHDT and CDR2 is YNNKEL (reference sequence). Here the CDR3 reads CASSWTDITEAFF. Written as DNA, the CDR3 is TGTGCCAGCAGCTGGACCGATATCACTGAAGCTTTCTTT.

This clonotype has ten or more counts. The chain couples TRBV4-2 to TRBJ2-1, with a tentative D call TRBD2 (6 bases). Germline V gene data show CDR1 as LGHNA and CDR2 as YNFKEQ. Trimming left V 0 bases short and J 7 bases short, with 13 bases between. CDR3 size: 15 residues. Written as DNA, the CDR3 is TGTGCCAGCAGCCAAGATGGGGGGACGGGGAATGAGCAGTTCTTC. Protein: CASSQDGGTGNEQFF.

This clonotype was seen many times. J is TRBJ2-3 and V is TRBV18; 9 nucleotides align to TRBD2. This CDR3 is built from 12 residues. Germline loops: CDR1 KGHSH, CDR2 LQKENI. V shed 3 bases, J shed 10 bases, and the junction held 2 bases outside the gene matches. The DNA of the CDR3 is TGTGCCAGCTCACCTAGCGGGAGCCCGCAGTATTTT. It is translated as CASSPSGSPQYF.

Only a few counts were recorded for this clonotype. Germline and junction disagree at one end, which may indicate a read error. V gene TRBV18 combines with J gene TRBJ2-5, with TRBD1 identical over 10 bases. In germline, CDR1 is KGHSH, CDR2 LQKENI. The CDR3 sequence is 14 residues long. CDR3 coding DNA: TGTGCCAGCTCACCAGGGACAGGGGTGGAGACCCGGTACTTC. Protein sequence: CASSPGTGVETRYF.

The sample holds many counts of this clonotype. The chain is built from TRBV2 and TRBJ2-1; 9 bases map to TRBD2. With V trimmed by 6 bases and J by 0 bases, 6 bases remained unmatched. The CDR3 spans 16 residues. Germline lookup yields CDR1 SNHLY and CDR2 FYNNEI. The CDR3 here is CASSTLAGASYNEQFF. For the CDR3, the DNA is TGTGCCAGCAGCACACTAGCGGGCGCCTCCTACAATGAGCAGTTCTTC.

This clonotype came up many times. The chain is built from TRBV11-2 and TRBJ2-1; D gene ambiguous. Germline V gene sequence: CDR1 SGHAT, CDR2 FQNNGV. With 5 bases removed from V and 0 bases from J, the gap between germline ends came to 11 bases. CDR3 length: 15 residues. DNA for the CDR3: TGTGCCAGCAGCACCCCGGTGAGCTCCTACAATGAGCAGTTCTTC. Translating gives CASSTPVSSYNEQFF. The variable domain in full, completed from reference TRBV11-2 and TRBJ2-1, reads EAGVAQSPRYKIIEKRQSVAFWCNPISGHATLYWYQQILGQGPKLLIQFQNNGVVDDSQLPKDRFSAERLKGVDSTLKIQPAKLEDSAVYLCASSTPVSSYNEQFFGPGTRLTVL.

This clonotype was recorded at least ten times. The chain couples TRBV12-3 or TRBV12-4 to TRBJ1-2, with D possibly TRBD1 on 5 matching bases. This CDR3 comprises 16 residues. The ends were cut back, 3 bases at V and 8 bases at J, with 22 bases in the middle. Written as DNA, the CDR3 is TGTGCCAGCAGTTTTAGTGTTGTGTCTAGGGGTGGCGGCTACACCTTC. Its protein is CASSFSVVSRGGGYTF.

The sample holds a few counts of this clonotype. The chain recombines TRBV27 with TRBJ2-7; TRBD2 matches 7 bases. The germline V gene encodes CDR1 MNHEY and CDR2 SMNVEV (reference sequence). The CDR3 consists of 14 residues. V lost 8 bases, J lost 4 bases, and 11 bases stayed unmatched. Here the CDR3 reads CASREAGWSYEQYF. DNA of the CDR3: TGTGCCAGCCGGGAGGCGGGATGGTCTTACGAGCAGTACTTC.

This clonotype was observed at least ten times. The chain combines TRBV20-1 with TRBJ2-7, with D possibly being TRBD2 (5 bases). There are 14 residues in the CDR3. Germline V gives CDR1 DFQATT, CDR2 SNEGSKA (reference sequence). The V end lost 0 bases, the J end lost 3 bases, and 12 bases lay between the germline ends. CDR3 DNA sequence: TGCAGTGCTAGAGACAATCTAGCCGTCTACGAGCAGTACTTC. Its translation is CSARDNLAVYEQYF.

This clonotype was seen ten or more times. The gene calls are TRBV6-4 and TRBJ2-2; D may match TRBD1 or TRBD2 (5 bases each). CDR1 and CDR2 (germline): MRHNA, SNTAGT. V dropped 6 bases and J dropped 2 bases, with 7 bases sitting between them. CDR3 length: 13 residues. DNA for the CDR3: TGTGCCAGCAGCTGGGACAACACCGGGGAGCTGTTTTTT. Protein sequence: CASSWDNTGELFF.

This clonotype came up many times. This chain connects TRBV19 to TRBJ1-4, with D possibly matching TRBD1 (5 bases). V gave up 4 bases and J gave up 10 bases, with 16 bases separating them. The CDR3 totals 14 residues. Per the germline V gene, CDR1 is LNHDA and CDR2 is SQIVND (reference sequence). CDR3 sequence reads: CASSTGTPSGKLFF. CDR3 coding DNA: TGTGCCAGTAGTACCGGGACTCCAAGTGGAAAACTGTTTTTT.

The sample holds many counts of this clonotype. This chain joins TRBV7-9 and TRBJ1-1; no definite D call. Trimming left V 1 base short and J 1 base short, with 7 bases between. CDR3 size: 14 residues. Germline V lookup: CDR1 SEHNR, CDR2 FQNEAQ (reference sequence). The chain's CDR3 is CASSLEEANTEAFF. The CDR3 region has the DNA TGTGCCAGCAGCTTAGAGGAAGCGAACACTGAAGCTTTCTTT.

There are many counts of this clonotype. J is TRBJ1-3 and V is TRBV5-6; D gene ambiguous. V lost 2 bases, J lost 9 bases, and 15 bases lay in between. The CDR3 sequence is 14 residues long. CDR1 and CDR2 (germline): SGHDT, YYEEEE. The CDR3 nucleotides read TGTGCCAGCAGCTTTTTTGACGGGCCGGGCACCATATATTTT. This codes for CASSFFDGPGTIYF. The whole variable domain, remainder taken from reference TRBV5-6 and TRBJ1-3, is DAGVTQSPTHLIKTRGQQVTLRCSPKSGHDTVSWYQQALGQGPQFIFQYYEEEERQRGNFPDRFSGHQFPNYSSELNVNALLLGDSALYLCASSFFDGPGTIYFGEGSWLTVV.

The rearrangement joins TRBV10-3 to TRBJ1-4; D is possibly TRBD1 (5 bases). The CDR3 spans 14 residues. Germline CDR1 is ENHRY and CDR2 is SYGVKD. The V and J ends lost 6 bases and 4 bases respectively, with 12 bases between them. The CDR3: CAISTGTDNEKLFF. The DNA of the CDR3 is TGTGCCATCAGCACCGGGACTGATAATGAAAAACTGTTTTTT.

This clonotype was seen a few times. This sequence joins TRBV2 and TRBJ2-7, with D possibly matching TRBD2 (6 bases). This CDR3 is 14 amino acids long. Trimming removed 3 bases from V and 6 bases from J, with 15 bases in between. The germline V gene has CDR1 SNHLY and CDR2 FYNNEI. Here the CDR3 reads CASSDWDSIFEQYF. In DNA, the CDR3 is TGTGCCAGCAGTGACTGGGACTCAATATTCGAGCAGTACTTC.

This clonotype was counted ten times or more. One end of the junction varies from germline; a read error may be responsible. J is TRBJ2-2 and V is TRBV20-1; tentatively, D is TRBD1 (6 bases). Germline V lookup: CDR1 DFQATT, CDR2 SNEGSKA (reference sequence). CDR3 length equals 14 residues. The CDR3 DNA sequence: TGCAATGCTAGTGAGGGACATAACACCGGGGAGCTGTTTTTT. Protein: CNASEGHNTGELFF.

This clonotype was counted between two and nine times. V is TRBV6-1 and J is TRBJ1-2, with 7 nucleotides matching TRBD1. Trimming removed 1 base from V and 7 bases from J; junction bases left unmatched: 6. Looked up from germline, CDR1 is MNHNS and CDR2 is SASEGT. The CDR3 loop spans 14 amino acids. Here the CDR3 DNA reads TGTGCCAGCAGTGAAGGACAGGGACGCAGTGGCTACACCTTC. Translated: CASSEGQGRSGYTF.

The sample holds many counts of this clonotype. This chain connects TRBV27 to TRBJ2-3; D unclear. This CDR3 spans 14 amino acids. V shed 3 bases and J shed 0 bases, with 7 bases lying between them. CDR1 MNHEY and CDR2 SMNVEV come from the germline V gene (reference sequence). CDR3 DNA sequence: TGTGCCAGCAGTTTCTTGTCAAGCACAGATACGCAGTATTTT. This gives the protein CASSFLSSTDTQYF.

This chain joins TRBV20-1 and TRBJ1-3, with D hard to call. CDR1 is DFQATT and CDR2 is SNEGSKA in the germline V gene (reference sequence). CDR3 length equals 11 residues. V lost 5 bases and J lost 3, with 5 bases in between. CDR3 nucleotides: TGCAGTGCTCTCTTTGGAAACACCATATATTTT. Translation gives CSALFGNTIYF.

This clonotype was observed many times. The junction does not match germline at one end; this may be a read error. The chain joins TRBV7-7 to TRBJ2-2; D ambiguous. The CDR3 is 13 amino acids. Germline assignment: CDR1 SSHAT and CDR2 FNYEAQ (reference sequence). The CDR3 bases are TGTGCTAGCAGCAAGGACCTCACCGGGGAGCTGTTTTTT. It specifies CASSKDLTGELFF.

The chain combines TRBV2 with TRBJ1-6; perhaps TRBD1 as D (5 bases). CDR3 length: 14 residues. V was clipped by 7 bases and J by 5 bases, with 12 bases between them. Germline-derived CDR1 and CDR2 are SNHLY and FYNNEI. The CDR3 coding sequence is TGTGCCAGCAAACGGGACGTCCATAATTCACCCCTCCACTTT. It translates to CASKRDVHNSPLHF.

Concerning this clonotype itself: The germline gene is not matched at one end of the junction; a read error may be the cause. The CDR3 is CASRLVRGSSYEQYF. DNA of the CDR3: TGCGCCAGCAGGTTGGTTCGGGGAAGCTCCTACGAGCAGTACTTC. The chain is built from TRBV5-1 and TRBJ2-7; TRBD2 might be the D (5 bases). The CDR3 consists of 15 residues. The V gene's germline CDR1 is SGHRS and CDR2 YFSETQ. Full variable domain (missing parts from reference TRBV5-1 and TRBJ2-7): KAGVTQTPRYLIKTRGQQVTLSCSPISGHRSVSWYQQTPGQGLQFLFEYFSETQRNKGNFPGRFSGRQFSNSRSEMNVSTLELGDSALYLCASRLVRGSSYEQYFGPGTRLTVT.